A selection of T cell receptor beta chains follows, all from one sample in a study of T cell responses to AZD1222 COVID-19 vaccine. Sequenced by immunoSEQ multiplex PCR; TCRdb stores in-frame clones only, minus some. The sample carries 150,000 to 160,000 clones, roughly 90% recorded once. The material sequenced was peripheral blood, taken 28 days after the second AZD1222 dose. The receptors were gathered from an adult who received the AZD1222 COVID-19 vaccine. CDR3s include the opening cysteine and the closing phenylalanine or tryptophan. The D gene is left open where the match is weak. Part of the rows lack a size; the others show once, few, many or a class for expanded clones.

>TRBJ2-6|TRBV5-1|-|-
TGCGCCAGCAGCTTGGCAACAGGCAGCTCTGGGGCCAACGTCCTGACTTTC
CASSLATGSSGANVLTF
>TRBJ1-5|TRBV30|-|-
TGTGCCGGGCAGGCCCCTGGCCAGCCCCAGCATTTT
CAGQAPGQPQHF
>TRBJ1-2|TRBV2|-|TRBD1
TGTGCCAGCAGTGACGGGACAGGCATGGAAATTAACTATGGCTACACCTTC
CASSDGTGMEINYGYTF
>TRBJ2-1|TRBV15|-|TRBD2
TGTGCCACCAGCAGAGCGGGGGGGCCTGGCAATGAGCAGTTCTTC
CATSRAGGPGNEQFF
>TRBJ2-3|TRBV7-3|-|TRBD2
TGTGCCAGCAGCTTCGGGGGCGGGAGGAATACGCAGTATTTT
CASSFGGGRNTQYF
>TRBJ1-2|TRBV19|-|-
TGTGCCAGTAGAAGGGACTCTCTCTATGGCTACACCTTC
CASRRDSLYGYTF
>TRBJ1-1|TRBV6-5|-|-
TGTGCCAGCAGTTACCGTCCAAGGAACACTGAAGCTTTCTTT
CASSYRPRNTEAFF
>TRBJ1-2|TRBV20-1|-|-
TGCAGTGCAACAGCTAACTATGGCTACACCTTC
CSATANYGYTF
>TRBJ1-3|TRBV30|-|-
TGTGCCTGGAGTGTTCAGGCCATCAGAAACACCATATATTTT
CAWSVQAIRNTIYF
>TRBJ1-5|TRBV5-1|-|-
TGCGCCAGCAGCTTGGATGGGGGTGCTTATCAGCCCCAGCATTTT
CASSLDGGAYQPQHF
>TRBJ2-5|TRBV5-4|-|-
TGTGCCAGCAGCTTGGCGAAGACCCAGTACTTC
CASSLAKTQYF
>TRBJ2-3|TRBV7-7|-|-
TGTGCTAGCAGCCGACGGGGACTGAGCGGGGATACGCAGTATTTT
CASSRRGLSGDTQYF
>TRBJ1-5|TRBV6-6|-|-
TGTGCCAGCAGTTGGGACAATTCAAATCAGCCCCAGCATTTT
CASSWDNSNQPQHF
>TRBJ2-2|TRBV6-5|-|TRBD2
TGTGCCAGCGGACTAGCGGACACCGGGGAGCTGTTTTTT
CASGLADTGELFF
>TRBJ2-5|TRBV9|-|TRBD2
TGTGCCAGCAGCGGAAGGGCTAGCGGGGGAAGGGAGACCCAGTACTTC
CASSGRASGGRETQYF
>TRBJ1-1|TRBV19|once|TRBD1
TGTGCCAGTAGTTTAGGGGGCGTTGAAGCTTTCTTT
CASSLGGVEAFF
>TRBJ2-1|TRBV9|-|TRBD2
TGTGCCAGCAGCGCCGGGGATCTAGCGGGAGTCCGAAATGAGCAGTTCTTC
CASSAGDLAGVRNEQFF
>TRBJ2-3|TRBV4-2|-|TRBD2
TGTGCCAGCAGCTCCCCCGGCGCTAGCGGGGCGACCACAGATACGCAGTATTTT
CASSSPGASGATTDTQYF
>TRBJ2-1|TRBV12-3/TRBV12-4|-|-
TGTGCCCAGGGGTCAGGAGGGAGCAATGAGCAGTTCTTC
CAQGSGGSNEQFF
>TRBJ2-4|TRBV2|-|-
TGTGCCAGCACCCCCGAGTGGAGGGGAGACATTCAGTACTTC
CASTPEWRGDIQYF
>TRBJ1-1|TRBV18|-|-
TGTGCCAGCTCACCAGGGGTAAACCCCGAAGCTTTCTTT
CASSPGVNPEAFF